This T cell receptor beta chain was obtained from a study of shared clonotypes between healthy human individuals. This CDR3 has 13 amino acids. Germline-derived CDR1 and CDR2 are LGHNA and YNFKEQ. The V end was cut by 1 base, the J end by 6 bases, with 7 bases between. This clone was counted between two and nine times. Its antigen is undetermined. Study conclusions and caveats: Rarefaction indicated that sorted-subset sequencing remained incomplete although depth was large. The generation probabilities recorded for non-shared clonotypes fell below those of clonotypes shared by all four donors.

Repertoires were generated with immunoSEQ multiplex PCR, while TCRdb's copy carries only in-frame clones and drops some. The sample contains some 630,000 clones, around 72% of which appear only once. The sequence derives from a young woman in good health. Sequenced material: memory CD4+ T cells sorted from blood. Regarding subset: CD45RA-negative fraction. The rearrangement uses TRBV4-2 and TRBJ2-1; D ambiguous. The CDR3 here is CASSQGAPNEQFF. Here the CDR3 DNA reads TGTGCCAGCAGCCAAGGGGCACCCAATGAGCAGTTCTTC.